This T cell receptor beta chain is from a study of blood T cell repertoires in COVID-19. About the study: Whether acute or convalescent, the COVID-19 samples came from the United States, Italy and Spain.

Authors' methods: How many nucleated cells were present was estimated from reference gene primer amplification. Profiled with immunoSEQ multiplex PCR; TCRdb holds only in-frame clones, not every one. That table gives V, J and clone size, and the DNA gave D and trimming. Counted here are under 150,000 clones, 70% to 90% occurring once; the ten biggest clones make up roughly 1.2%. V lost 5 bases to trimming and J lost 0 bases, with 10 bases between them. Germline-derived CDR1 and CDR2 are MNHEY and SVGAGI. This CDR3 has 15 residues. The source is a woman in her 30s with acute COVID-19. The specimen was PBMCs or T cells enriched from blood (not recorded which). This sequence joins TRBV6-5 and TRBJ1-4; TRBD1 is a possible D gene (6 bases). The CDR3 bases are TGTGCCAGCAGTCCCGGGACATCAACTAATGAAAAACTGTTTTTT. Residues: CASSPGTSTNEKLFF.